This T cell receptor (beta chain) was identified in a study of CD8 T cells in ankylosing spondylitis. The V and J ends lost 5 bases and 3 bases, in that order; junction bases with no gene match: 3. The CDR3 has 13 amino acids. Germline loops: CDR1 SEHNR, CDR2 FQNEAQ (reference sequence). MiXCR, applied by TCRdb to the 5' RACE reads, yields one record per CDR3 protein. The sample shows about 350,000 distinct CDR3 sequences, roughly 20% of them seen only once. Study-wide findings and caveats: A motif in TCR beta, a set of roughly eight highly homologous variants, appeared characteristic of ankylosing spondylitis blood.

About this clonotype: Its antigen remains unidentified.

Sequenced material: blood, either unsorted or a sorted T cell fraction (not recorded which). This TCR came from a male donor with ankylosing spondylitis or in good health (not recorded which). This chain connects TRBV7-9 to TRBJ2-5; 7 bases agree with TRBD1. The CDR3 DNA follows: TGTGCCAGCAGCGTCGGGACAGAAGAGACCCAGTACTTC. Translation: CASSVGTEETQYF.